This is a list of T cell receptor beta chains from one sample in a study of blood T cell repertoires in COVID-19. Method: immunoSEQ multiplex PCR; TCRdb's copy keeps in-frame clones and lacks some. The data show about 670,000 clones, about 90% seen once. Sequencing was performed on peripheral blood. Receptors originate from a woman aged 18-30 years with acute or convalescent COVID-19. The CDR3 runs from the conserved cysteine through the conserved F or W. The D gene is left open where the match is weak. The size field is filled for only some rows; it gives once, few, many or a size class.

>TRBJ2-5|TRBV4-1|18|NA|TRBD2
TGCGCCAGCAGCTACGCCGGGACTAGCGGTCAGTACCAAGAGACCCAGTACTTC
CASSYAGTSGQYQETQYF
>TRBJ2-7|TRBV19|12|NA|TRBD2
TGTGCCAGTCGGGAGGTTGGCCACGAGCAGTACTTC
CASREVGHEQYF
>TRBJ1-5|TRBV10-1|16|NA|NA
TGCGCCAGCAGTGAGATGGACACATATAGCAATCAGCCCCAGCATTTT
CASSEMDTYSNQPQHF
>TRBJ2-3|TRBV12-5|12|NA|NA
TGTGCTAGTGGGCCGGGTACAGATACGCAGTATTTT
CASGPGTDTQYF
>TRBJ1-2|TRBV29-1|13|NA|TRBD1
TGCAGCGTGCTTGACAGGGGGGCGTCTGTCTACACCTTC
CSVLDRGASVYTF
>TRBJ1-1|TRBV6-1|15|NA|TRBD1
TGTGCCAGCAGTGACCGAGGGGGCGCGAGGACTGAAGCTTTCTTT
CASSDRGGARTEAFF
>TRBJ1-3|TRBV2|15|NA|TRBD1
TGTGCCAGCAGTTTGGGACAGGCGCCAAAAAACACCATATATTTT
CASSLGQAPKNTIYF
>TRBJ2-7|TRBV4-1|14|NA|TRBD2
TGCGCCAGCAGCCCTAGCGGGGGAGGCTACGAGCAGTACTTC
CASSPSGGGYEQYF
>TRBJ1-5|TRBV6-5|14|NA|NA
TGTGCCAGCATCCGCGACAATAGCAATCAGCCCCAGCATTTT
CASIRDNSNQPQHF
>TRBJ1-2|TRBV27|18|NA|TRBD1
TGTGCCAGCAGTTTAAAGGTTAGGAGACAGGGAATGAACTATGGCTACACCTTC
CASSLKVRRQGMNYGYTF
>TRBJ1-2|TRBV13|16|NA|NA
TGTGCCAGCAGCTTAAGATCTAGGGAGACTAACTATGGCTACACCTTC
CASSLRSRETNYGYTF
>TRBJ2-7|TRBV7-2|15|NA|NA
TGTGCCAGCAGCTTAGAGGGGACACGAAGCTACGAGCAGTACTTC
CASSLEGTRSYEQYF
>TRBJ1-2|TRBV6-1|18|NA|NA
TGTGCCAGCAGTGAACGGCCCTCGGGTGGGGGCGCCAACTATGGCTACACCTTC
CASSERPSGGGANYGYTF
>TRBJ1-2|TRBV5-4|16|few|TRBD1
TGTGCCAGCAGCTTGGACTTGGACACAGGGGCACGGGGCTACACCTTC
CASSLDLDTGARGYTF
>TRBJ1-1|TRBV9|18|NA|NA
TGTGCCAGCAGCGTAGTTGAGGTATTTGGGGGGGAGAACACTGAAGCTTTCTTT
CASSVVEVFGGENTEAFF
>TRBJ1-6|TRBV27|12|NA|NA
TGTGCCAGCAGTTTGGGAGGCTCTCAGCTACACTTT
CASSLGGSQLHF
>TRBJ1-1|TRBV7-9|13|NA|NA
TGTGCCAGCAGCCTGGGGGAGGTCACTGAAGCTTTCTTT
CASSLGEVTEAFF
>TRBJ1-6|TRBV13|14|few|NA
TGTGCCAGCAGCGGCCCGGGGGAGGGAAAACCCCTCCACTTT
CASSGPGEGKPLHF
>TRBJ2-7|TRBV4-1|13|NA|TRBD2
TGCGCCAGCAGCCAGGTCGGGGGGTACGAGCAGTACTTC
CASSQVGGYEQYF
>TRBJ1-4|TRBV6-6|13|NA|NA
TGTGCCAGCAGTTACTCTTCTCCGGGGGGACTGTTTTTT
CASSYSSPGGLFF
>TRBJ1-2|TRBV5-1|14|NA|TRBD1
TGCGCCAGCAGCCCTACAGGGGTACTCTATGGCTACACCTTC
CASSPTGVLYGYTF
>TRBJ2-7|TRBV30|12|NA|NA
TGTGCCTGGAGCGCAACGGGCTACGAGCAGTACTTC
CAWSATGYEQYF
>TRBJ2-3|TRBV10-2|14|NA|TRBD2
TGCGCCATCCGAGGACTAGCGGTCACAGATACGCAGTATTTT
CAIRGLAVTDTQYF
>TRBJ2-3|TRBV9|17|NA|TRBD2
TGTGCCAGCAGCGTAGCTCCAGCGGGGGGTGGGACAGATACGCAGTATTTT
CASSVAPAGGGTDTQYF
>TRBJ2-2|TRBV4-3|16|NA|NA
TGCGCCAGCAGCCGCGAAACAGGAGCGAACACCGGGGAGCTGTTTTTT
CASSRETGANTGELFF
>TRBJ2-7|TRBV15|13|NA|NA
TGTGCCACCAGCAGAGATCTCAGGGACGAGCAGTACTTC
CATSRDLRDEQYF
>TRBJ1-2|TRBV29-1|13|NA|NA
TGCAGCGTTGACACGGGGGGCTCACGTGGCTACACCTTC
CSVDTGGSRGYTF
>TRBJ1-6|TRBV27|13|NA|TRBD1
TGTGCCAGCAGTACGACAGGGTGGGAGACCCTCCACTTT
CASSTTGWETLHF
>TRBJ1-6|TRBV3-1/TRBV3-2|15|NA|NA
TGTGCCAGCAGCCAATCCGACATTTGGAATTCACCCCTCCACTTT
CASSQSDIWNSPLHF
>TRBJ2-6|TRBV5-1|14|NA|NA
TGCGCCAGCAGTTGGCAATCTGGGGCCAACGTCCTGACTTTC
CASSWQSGANVLTF
>TRBJ1-5|TRBV2|16|NA|TRBD1
TGTGCCAGCAGTCCCTTACGGACAGGGGGTAGTCAGCCCCAGCATTTT
CASSPLRTGGSQPQHF
>TRBJ1-1|TRBV5-5|15|NA|NA
TGTGCCAGCAGCTTGACGTTCCTATCGAACACTGAAGCTTTCTTT
CASSLTFLSNTEAFF
>TRBJ1-2|TRBV9|16|NA|NA
TGTGCCAGCAGCCTTGGGGGGAGGGCCCGGGACTATGGCTACACCTTC
CASSLGGRARDYGYTF
>TRBJ2-1|TRBV6-4|14|few|NA
TGTGCCAGCAGTGACTCGAGCGCGGGGAATGAGCAGTTCTTC
CASSDSSAGNEQFF
>TRBJ1-1|TRBV6-2/TRBV6-3|13|NA|NA
TGTGCCAGCAGTTACCACATGAACACTGAAGCTTTCTTT
CASSYHMNTEAFF
>TRBJ1-2|TRBV20-1|14|NA|TRBD1
TGCAGTGCTAGTAGGGGGCGTGGGTCGGATGGCTACACCTTC
CSASRGRGSDGYTF
>TRBJ2-7|TRBV11-2|17|NA|TRBD1
TGTGCCAGCAGGGAGACTTTCCGGGGACAGGGCATTTGGGAGCAGTACTTC
CASRETFRGQGIWEQYF
>TRBJ1-2|TRBV4-1|16|NA|NA
TGCGCCAGCAGCCAAGACCCAGGACTTGCTAACTATGGCTACACCTTC
CASSQDPGLANYGYTF
>TRBJ2-7|TRBV2|13|once|TRBD2
TGTGCCAGCAGTGGTCTAGCGGGGCTCGAGCAGTACTTC
CASSGLAGLEQYF
>TRBJ2-7|TRBV27|16|NA|TRBD1
TGTGCCAGCACGAGACTACAGGGGACAGGTCCCTACGAGCAGTACTTC
CASTRLQGTGPYEQYF
>TRBJ2-1|TRBV28|16|once|TRBD1
TGTGCCAGCAGCCGTGGGACAGAGAGCTCCTACAATGAGCAGTTCTTC
CASSRGTESSYNEQFF
>TRBJ1-2|TRBV9|12|NA|NA
TGTGCCAGCAGCGTATGGGAGGGTGGCTACACCTTC
CASSVWEGGYTF
>TRBJ1-1|TRBV1|19|NA|NA
TGCACCAGCAGCCAAGTTTGTATGGGGACAGCGCCAGTGAACACTGAAGCTTTCTTT
CTSSQVCMGTAPVNTEAFF
>TRBJ1-2|TRBV12-5|13|NA|NA
TGTGCTAGTGGTTTGGGCGGATTCTATGGCTACACCTTC
CASGLGGFYGYTF
>TRBJ1-2|TRBV10-3|15|NA|TRBD1
TGTGCCATCAGTAGCACGACAGGGGACCTTTATGGCTACACCTTC
CAISSTTGDLYGYTF
>TRBJ1-2|TRBV11-1|14|NA|NA
TGTGCCAGCAGCTACACCCCAGGGATCGGTGGCTACACCTTC
CASSYTPGIGGYTF
>TRBJ1-2|TRBV19|18|NA|TRBD1
TGTGCCAGTAGTATAGGGAGGGGGCGAGCCTCCGTGGATTTTAGCTACACCTTC
CASSIGRGRASVDFSYTF
>TRBJ2-7|TRBV18|15|NA|NA
TGTGCCAGCTCACCCCTTATCGAACGGGGCTACGAGCAGTACTTC
CASSPLIERGYEQYF
>TRBJ1-4|TRBV30|14|NA|TRBD1
TGTGCCTGGGCCAGGACAGGGCCAAATGAAAAACTGTTTTTT
CAWARTGPNEKLFF
>TRBJ1-4|TRBV5-1|15|NA|TRBD1
TGCGCCAGCAGCTTCCAGGGGGCAACTAATGAAAAACTGTTTTTT
CASSFQGATNEKLFF
>TRBJ1-2|TRBV7-2|17|NA|TRBD1
TGTGCCAGCAGCTTAGACCTCTCCCGGACAGGCGCTTATGGCTACACCTTC
CASSLDLSRTGAYGYTF